Below, 17 T cell receptor beta chains from the same sample are listed, as sequenced in a study of shared clonotypes between healthy human individuals. Clones were sequenced by immunoSEQ multiplex PCR, and TCRdb holds only the in-frame ones, with some missing. Among about 2.3 million clones, around 93% were seen once, and the ten largest hold around 0.38%. Sequenced sample: naive CD4+ T cells from PBMCs. The subset here: CD45RA+ positively selected. The source is a man aged 18 to 35 in good health. Some clones in this sample may be carry-over from other donors' samples.

The V and J genes are TRBV27 and TRBJ2-1; possibly TRBD2 for D (5 bases). V lost 6 bases, J lost 4 bases, and 13 bases lay in between. CDR1 and CDR2 (germline): MNHEY, SMNVEV (reference sequence). This CDR3 contains 14 residues. The CDR3 loop reads CASSPRTGYNEQFF. The CDR3 region has the DNA TGTGCCAGCAGCCCTAGGACTGGGTACAATGAGCAGTTCTTC.

The chain carries TRBV28 and TRBJ2-1, with 10 bases matching TRBD2. J lost 7 bases, V lost 3 bases, and 6 bases had no gene match. The CDR3 has 15 residues. From germline, CDR1 is MDHEN and CDR2 SYDVKM. CDR3 sequence reads: CASSLGSSGSNEQFF. CDR3 nucleotides: TGTGCCAGCAGTTTGGGATCTAGCGGGAGTAATGAGCAGTTCTTC.

The sample holds one count of this clone. The same CDR3 also results from other DNA sequences found in this sample. This rearrangement joins TRBV6-5 to TRBJ2-3; D is unclear. The germline V and J ends were trimmed by 0 bases and 4 bases, with 8 bases remaining between them. This CDR3 is built from 14 residues. Germline V gene lookup returns CDR1 MNHEY and CDR2 SVGAGI. The CDR3 protein is CASSYSSVADTQYF. DNA for the CDR3: TGTGCCAGCAGTTACTCCAGTGTGGCAGATACGCAGTATTTT.

This chain uses TRBV4-1 with TRBJ1-3; D unclear. The germline V gene has CDR1 MGHRA and CDR2 YSYEKL. V gave up 4 bases and J gave up 3 bases, with 19 bases separating them. CDR3 size: 17 residues. Here the CDR3 reads CASSPFGGESVGNTIYF. CDR3 bases: TGCGCCAGCAGCCCCTTTGGAGGAGAATCCGTTGGAAACACCATATATTTT.

This chain connects TRBV29-1 to TRBJ1-1; 7 bases match TRBD1. This CDR3 has 13 residues. Germline V gene sequence: CDR1 SQVTM, CDR2 ANQGSEA. Trimming at V came to 2 bases and at J to 6 bases, leaving 6 bases not matched to a gene. The DNA for the CDR3 is TGCAGCGTTGAATTGGGGACAGATGCTGAAGCTTTCTTT. This encodes CSVELGTDAEAFF.

Comments on this clone: Additional DNA sequences in this sample encode the identical CDR3. The chain uses TRBV18 and TRBJ1-1, with D unresolved. The CDR3 spans 15 residues. CDR1 and CDR2 from the germline V gene are KGHSH and LQKENI. V was clipped by 2 bases and J by 0 bases, with 10 bases between them. The DNA of the CDR3 is TGTGCCAGCTCACCAGGGCAACTGTTGAACACTGAAGCTTTCTTT. As protein: CASSPGQLLNTEAFF.

This chain uses TRBV19 with TRBJ1-5; tentatively, D is TRBD1 (6 bases). Trimming stripped 7 bases from V and 5 bases from J, with 15 bases between. The CDR3 consists of 14 residues. The V gene's germline CDR1 is LNHDA and CDR2 SQIVND (reference sequence). The CDR3 sequence: CASTRDIQYQPQHF. In DNA form, the CDR3 reads TGTGCCAGTACCCGGGACATACAATATCAGCCCCAGCATTTT.

This clone was found once. Other DNA sequences in the sample encode the same CDR3. The V gene is TRBV20-1, the J gene TRBJ2-1; D possibly corresponds to TRBD2 (7 bases). The germline V and J ends were trimmed by 6 bases and 8 bases, with 11 bases remaining between them. The CDR3 contains 11 residues. Germline values: CDR1 DFQATT, CDR2 SNEGSKA (reference sequence). In DNA form, the CDR3 reads TGCAGTGCCCGAGGGGGGGATGAGCAGTTCTTC. It yields the protein CSARGGDEQFF.

DNA for the CDR3: TGTGCCAGCAGCCGGGGCGGGCTGCCGGAGACCCAGTACTTC. Its translation is CASSRGGLPETQYF. The rearrangement uses TRBV5-5 and TRBJ2-5, with D perhaps being TRBD1 or TRBD2 (5 bases each). CDR3 length: 14 residues. The germline V and J ends were trimmed by 4 bases and 5 bases, with 15 bases remaining between them. The V gene's germline CDR1 is SGHKS and CDR2 YYEKEE (reference sequence).

Only one count was recorded for this clone. The genes are TRBV6-5 and TRBJ2-7, with 11 bases lining up with TRBD1. Germline V gene sequence: CDR1 MNHEY, CDR2 SVGAGI. The CDR3 sequence is 13 residues long. The trim removed 6 bases at V and 7 bases at J, leaving 5 bases unmatched. CDR3 residues: CASSPDRGQEQYF. In DNA form, the CDR3 reads TGTGCCAGCAGCCCGGACAGGGGGCAGGAGCAGTACTTC.

The genes are TRBV9 and TRBJ2-1; 10 bases align to TRBD1. Germline-derived CDR1 and CDR2 are SGDLS and YYNGEE. Trimming removed 4 bases from V and 6 bases from J; junction bases left unmatched: 4. The CDR3 covers 14 residues. Written as DNA, the CDR3 is TGTGCCAGCAGCCCTCGGGACAGGGGCAATGAGCAGTTCTTC. The encoded protein is CASSPRDRGNEQFF.

CDR3 bases: TGTGCCAGCAGCCAAACTAGCGGGAAAGATAATGAGCAGTTCTTC. Residues: CASSQTSGKDNEQFF. This chain links TRBV4-2 with TRBJ2-1, with 10 bases lining up with TRBD2. Germline CDR1 is LGHNA and CDR2 is YNFKEQ. The CDR3 totals 15 residues. J lost 7 bases, V lost 2 bases, and 5 bases had no gene match.

The J gene is TRBJ1-2, the V gene TRBV4-1, with 8 bases aligning to TRBD1. Germline-derived CDR1 and CDR2 are MGHRA and YSYEKL. The CDR3 contains 16 residues. V gave up 6 bases and J gave up 2 bases; unmatched junction bases: 11. CDR3 bases: TGCGCCAGCAGTCTGGGACAGGAGGGATGGAACTATGGCTACACCTTC. It yields the protein CASSLGQEGWNYGYTF.

On this clone itself: This same CDR3 is encoded by further DNA sequences in the sample. The chain is built from TRBV5-1 and TRBJ2-3, with unresolved D. The CDR3 sequence is 13 residues long. Germline assignment: CDR1 SGHRS and CDR2 YFSETQ. The V gene lost 1 base and the J gene lost 3 bases, with 6 bases spanning the gap. The CDR3 DNA is TGCGCCAGCAGCTTGACCGGAACAGATACGCAGTATTTT. Protein: CASSLTGTDTQYF.

This chain uses TRBV27 with TRBJ2-5, with a weak D call TRBD1 (5 bases). Trimming stripped 3 bases from V and 5 bases from J, with 13 bases between. The CDR3 is 14 amino acids. In germline, CDR1 is MNHEY, CDR2 SMNVEV (reference sequence). In DNA form, the CDR3 reads TGTGCCAGCAGTTTTTCAGGGTTTATTGAGACCCAGTACTTC. Protein: CASSFSGFIETQYF.

The chain is built from TRBV9 and TRBJ2-1; 13 nucleotides agree with TRBD2. Germline V CDR1 and CDR2: SGDLS, YYNGEE. The CDR3 sequence is 18 residues long. Trimming took 3 bases from V and 0 from J; bases not matched to a gene: 6. The chain's CDR3 is CASSGGTSGKSSYNEQFF. The CDR3, as DNA: TGTGCCAGCAGCGGCGGGACTAGCGGGAAAAGCTCCTACAATGAGCAGTTCTTC.

The chain has TRBV5-1 and TRBJ1-6; D perhaps matches TRBD1 (6 bases). Deletions cut 4 bases from V and 14 bases from J, with 19 bases between. CDR1 and CDR2 from the germline V gene are SGHRS and YFSETQ. The CDR3 is 14 amino acids. This CDR3 reads CASSPTGHLSSLHF. The CDR3 DNA follows: TGCGCCAGCAGCCCTACGGGACATTTATCATCCCTCCACTTT.